A selection of T cell receptor beta chains follows, all from one sample in a study of vaccination and CD4 T cells after COVID-19. These receptors have no identified antigens. TCRdb analysed the PCR reads with MiXCR anew, one entry per CDR3 protein. This sample has just under 20,000 distinct CDR3 sequences; 45% to 70% occur once, and the top ten carry 9.5% to 13%. Sequences were obtained from CD4+ T cells from blood, cultured in vitro. The source is a human donor who had recovered from COVID-19. Both conserved end residues are trimmed from each CDR3.

>TRBV12-3/TRBV12-4
ASTSPRGRGNTIY
>TRBV27
ASSSAGAGSETQY
>TRBV6-1
ASRTGEGTQY
>TRBV5-6
ASSLPGGLPEAF
>TRBV20-1
SARVTARETQY
>TRBV20-1
SASKTGYEQY
>TRBV12-3/TRBV12-4
ASTLSGASYEQY
>TRBV7-2
ASSLRGRGRETQY
>TRBV20-1
SARQQGKNTEAF
>TRBV5-1
ASSSGTAKETQY
>TRBV6-5
ASSYSRGDSPLH
>TRBV7-2
ASSLDGGYGYT
>TRBV6-5
ASSYSLAAGRYEQY
>TRBV15
ATSRDSNYGYT
>TRBV6-1
ASRVAGGNTDTQY
>TRBV9
ASSVTSAQETQY
>TRBV27
ASSLSNDRADEAF
>TRBV11-3
ASSRTGRGTEAF
>TRBV19
ASSMMVFNYGYT
>TRBV11-2
ASSWTGSETGELF
>TRBV15
ATSWGLSNEKLF
>TRBV7-9
ASSPEDYGYT
>TRBV5-1
ASSPDGGNTEAF
>TRBV6-1
ASSEASPDGYT
>TRBV7-2
ASSSQNSMNTEAF
>TRBV27
ASRDQGEWLPQH
>TRBV20-1
SARGSTHQPEQY
>TRBV5-5
ASSLETSGFYQETQY
>TRBV5-4
ASSPGTSEGREQY
>TRBV6-1
ASSEAPGPSYEQY
>TRBV2
ASGRNREQY
>TRBV7-9
ASSYLAGGSYEQY
>TRBV15
ATSRDTAGEQF
>TRBV20-1
SARGQTGGFTEAF
>TRBV11-2
ASSLEAGGTDTQY
>TRBV2
ASSGDNQPQH
>TRBV27
ASRVNPSGRDWEQY
>TRBV10-3
AISAGGESNQPQH
>TRBV11-2
ASSLEGGITEAF
>TRBV6-1
ASSDLGSYGYT